This T cell receptor beta chain was sequenced during a study of CD8 T cells in Susac syndrome. The authors sequenced TCR beta from blood CD8+ and CD4+ T cells. Turning to this clonotype: Its antigen is not identified.

Random hexamers served to reverse transcribe roughly 0.5 to 1 ug RNA. Across 54 Vbeta and 13 Jbeta, immunoSEQ multiplex PCR amplified TCR beta CDR3. Each CDR3 protein is one row after TCRdb ran MiXCR on the immunoSEQ multiplex PCR reads. This sample has about 120,000 distinct CDR3 sequences; about 93% occur once, and the top ten carry 0.098%. Study results and limitations: As the study acknowledged, the number of individuals in its TCR sequencing and HLA analysis was relatively small.

The V end lost 6 bases, the J end lost 1 base, and 13 bases lay between the germline ends. The CDR3 extends over 15 amino acids. Germline assignment: CDR1 MDHEN and CDR2 SYDVKM. The rearrangement links TRBV28 to TRBJ2-4; D uncertain. This TCR was recovered from a human donor in good health. The sequencing input was CD4+ T cells from PBMCs. CDR3 protein: CASRELPPAKNIQYF. DNA for the CDR3: TGTGCCAGCAGGGAACTACCTCCTGCCAAAAACATTCAGTACTTC.